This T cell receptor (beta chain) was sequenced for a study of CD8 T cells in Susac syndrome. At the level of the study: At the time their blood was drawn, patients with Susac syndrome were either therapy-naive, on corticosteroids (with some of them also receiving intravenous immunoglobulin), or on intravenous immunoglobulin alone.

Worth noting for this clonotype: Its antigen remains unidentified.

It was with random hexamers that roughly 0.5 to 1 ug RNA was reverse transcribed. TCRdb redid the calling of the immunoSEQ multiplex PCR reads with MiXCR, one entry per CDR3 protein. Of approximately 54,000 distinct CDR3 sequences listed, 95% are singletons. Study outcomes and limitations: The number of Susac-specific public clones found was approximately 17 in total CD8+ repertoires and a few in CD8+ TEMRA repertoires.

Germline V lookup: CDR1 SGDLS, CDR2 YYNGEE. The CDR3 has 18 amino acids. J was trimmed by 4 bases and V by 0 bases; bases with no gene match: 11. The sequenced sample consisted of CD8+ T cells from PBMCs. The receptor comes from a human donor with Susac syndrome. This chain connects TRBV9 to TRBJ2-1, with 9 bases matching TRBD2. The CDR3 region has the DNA TGTGCCAGCAGCGTAGAAGGCGGGCGGACTAGCGATTACAATGAGCAGTTCTTC. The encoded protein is CASSVEGGRTSDYNEQFF.